This T cell receptor beta chain appears in the sequencing data of a study of T-cell reconstitution after alpha-beta-depleted transplantation in children. Germline V gives CDR1 SGHAT, CDR2 FQDESV (reference sequence). Trimming cost V 1 base and J 7 bases; bases outside gene matches: 10. This CDR3 comprises 17 residues. This clonotype was recorded at least ten times. Molecular barcoding with unique molecular identifiers was used for the TCRbeta library. MiXCR was run by TCRdb on the PCR reads, yielding one entry per CDR3 protein. The data hold hundreds of thousands of distinct CDR3 sequences, with approximately 16% observed a single time.

This sequence joins TRBV11-1 and TRBJ2-1; 10 bases agree with TRBD2. The sequencing here drew on PBMCs from the stem cell graft donor, taken from the stem cell graft. The TCR sequence derives from a human donor who donated a stem cell graft to a child with acute lymphoblastic leukemia. The CDR3 loop reads CASSLEGLAGVLNEQFF. CDR3 bases: TGTGCCAGCAGCTTAGAAGGCCTAGCGGGAGTGTTGAATGAGCAGTTCTTC.